These T cell receptor beta chains were read from a single sample in a study of metastatic and nonmetastatic thyroid tumors. TCRdb re-called the PCR reads via MiXCR. The sample records approximately 5,200 clones, around a third being singletons. The source material was tumor tissue. Receptors were obtained from a male donor with papillary thyroid cancer or a benign thyroid nodule (not recorded which). Some clones in this sample may be carry-over from other donors' samples. CDR3s include the opening cysteine and the closing phenylalanine or tryptophan. Fields, in order: V gene, J gene, clone size, D gene, CDR3 DNA, CDR3 protein. The D gene is left open where the match is weak. Clone size is stated in some rows and not others, as once, few, many or a class when expanded.

V: TRBV7-3
J: TRBJ2-1
size: few
D: NA
DNA: TGTGCCAGCAGCTTAATCGGGGAGGCCCCCTACAATGAGCAGTTCTTC
CDR3: CASSLIGEAPYNEQFF

V: TRBV11-2
J: TRBJ2-2
size: few
D: NA
DNA: TGTGCCAGCAGCTTAATGTGGAATGGGGCCGGGGAGCTGTTTTTT
CDR3: CASSLMWNGAGELFF

V: TRBV20-1
J: TRBJ2-6
size: NA
D: NA
DNA: TGCAGTGCTGAGCCCGCCAGGGCTGGGGCCAACGTCCTGACTTTC
CDR3: CSAEPARAGANVLTF

V: TRBV4-3
J: TRBJ1-5
size: once
D: NA
DNA: TGCGCCAGCAGCCAAGATTCGACAGTGCATCAGCCCCAGCATTTT
CDR3: CASSQDSTVHQPQHF

V: TRBV19
J: TRBJ2-7
size: NA
D: NA
DNA: TGTGCCAGTAGTATTCAGTTGCCAGTCGGCGAGCAGTACTTC
CDR3: CASSIQLPVGEQYF

V: TRBV7-9
J: TRBJ2-7
size: few
D: NA
DNA: TGTGCCAGCAGCTTAAGTGGGACCCCTGGCGAGCAGTACTTC
CDR3: CASSLSGTPGEQYF

V: TRBV28
J: TRBJ2-1
size: few
D: TRBD2
DNA: TGTGCCAGCAGTTTACTCACCACCGGGACTAGCGTCGAGCAGTTCTTC
CDR3: CASSLLTTGTSVEQFF

V: TRBV6-1
J: TRBJ1-5
size: few
D: TRBD1
DNA: TGTGCCAGCAGTAAGGGACAGACAAATCAGCCCCAGCATTTT
CDR3: CASSKGQTNQPQHF

V: TRBV6-1
J: TRBJ2-7
size: NA
D: NA
DNA: TGTGCCAGCAGTGAGCGGCTAGCGGGACAGGGGTACGAGCAGTACTTC
CDR3: CASSERLAGQGYEQYF

V: TRBV4-1
J: TRBJ1-2
size: NA
D: NA
DNA: TGCGCCAGCAGCCAAGATCGGGCAGCTCGCTATGGCTACACCTTC
CDR3: CASSQDRAARYGYTF

V: TRBV6-4
J: TRBJ1-2
size: few
D: NA
DNA: TGTGCCAGCAGTGACACCCCACAGGGCCTAGGAGGCTACACCTTC
CDR3: CASSDTPQGLGGYTF

V: TRBV27
J: TRBJ1-2
size: few
D: TRBD1
DNA: TGTGCCAGCAGTTTATCGGGCAGGGGGTGGGCTGGCTACACCTTC
CDR3: CASSLSGRGWAGYTF

V: TRBV6-1
J: TRBJ1-1
size: large
D: NA
DNA: TGTGCCAGCAGCCCCCATTGGGGACCGCAAATGAACACTGAAGCTTTCTTT
CDR3: CASSPHWGPQMNTEAFF

V: TRBV19
J: TRBJ1-1
size: few
D: NA
DNA: TGTGCCAGTAGTATGGTCGGGGTTCGGAAAACTGAAGCTTTCTTT
CDR3: CASSMVGVRKTEAFF

V: TRBV6-1
J: TRBJ2-1
size: NA
D: NA
DNA: TGTGCCAGCAGCCTACCCGTGGATGAGCAGTTCTTC
CDR3: CASSLPVDEQFF

V: TRBV6-1
J: TRBJ2-2
size: few
D: NA
DNA: TGTGCCAGCAGCCAACTAGTGAGCACCGGGGAGCTGTTTTTT
CDR3: CASSQLVSTGELFF

V: TRBV28
J: TRBJ1-3
size: NA
D: NA
DNA: TGTGCCAGCAGCGACCCCTGGGCTTACGGAAACACCATATATTTT
CDR3: CASSDPWAYGNTIYF

V: TRBV30
J: TRBJ2-3
size: NA
D: NA
DNA: TGTGCCTGGAGTGGTCCGGGACCCCTGGGGTATTTT
CDR3: CAWSGPGPLGYF

V: TRBV6-5
J: TRBJ2-3
size: few
D: TRBD2
DNA: TGTGCCAGCAGTTACCGTGGGTCTAGCGGGAGGGATACGCAGTATTTT
CDR3: CASSYRGSSGRDTQYF

V: TRBV9
J: TRBJ2-7
size: NA
D: NA
DNA: TGTGCCAGCAGCGTAGGGTCCAGGGCTCTACCCTACGAGCAGTACTTC
CDR3: CASSVGSRALPYEQYF

V: TRBV18
J: TRBJ2-7
size: NA
D: TRBD1
DNA: TGTGCCAGCGCTGGGGACAGGGGATCTTCCGAGCAGTACTTC
CDR3: CASAGDRGSSEQYF

V: TRBV19
J: TRBJ2-7
size: few
D: TRBD2
DNA: TGTGCCAGTAGTATCTCGACTAGCGACTCCTACGAGCAGTACTTC
CDR3: CASSISTSDSYEQYF

V: TRBV15
J: TRBJ1-4
size: few
D: NA
DNA: TGTGCCACCAGCAGACCAAGAGGGGCGCATTCTAATGAAAAACTGTTTTTT
CDR3: CATSRPRGAHSNEKLFF

V: TRBV7-2
J: TRBJ1-6
size: NA
D: NA
DNA: TGTGCCAGCAGCTTTGGTTGGGGCGGATTAGCTTCACCCCTCCACTTT
CDR3: CASSFGWGGLASPLHF

V: TRBV19
J: TRBJ1-5
size: medium-sized
D: NA
DNA: TGTGCCAGTAGCCCAACCAGCAATCAGCCCCAGCATTTT
CDR3: CASSPTSNQPQHF

V: TRBV20-1
J: TRBJ1-6
size: once
D: TRBD1
DNA: TGCAGTGCTAGAGTCCCTAGGTACGGGGAGACAGGGGAAAATAATTCACCCCTCCACTTT
CDR3: CSARVPRYGETGENNSPLHF

V: TRBV10-1
J: TRBJ2-7
size: NA
D: TRBD1
DNA: TGCGCCAGCAGTGAGGGGACAGGGAGATCCTACGAGCAGTACTTC
CDR3: CASSEGTGRSYEQYF

V: TRBV28
J: TRBJ1-2
size: NA
D: NA
DNA: TGTGCCAGCATAGGAGGGGCGTCTAGCTATGGCTACACCTTC
CDR3: CASIGGASSYGYTF

V: TRBV20-1
J: TRBJ1-5
size: once
D: TRBD1
DNA: TGCAGTGCTACCACGACAGGGCGCAATCAGCCCCAGCATTTT
CDR3: CSATTTGRNQPQHF

V: TRBV27
J: TRBJ2-2
size: NA
D: NA
DNA: TGTGCCAGCAGTTATAACACCGTCGGGGAGCTGTTTTTT
CDR3: CASSYNTVGELFF

V: TRBV7-8
J: TRBJ2-1
size: NA
D: NA
DNA: TGTGCCAGCGGGGATGAATGGAGGGCCAATGAGCAGTTCTTC
CDR3: CASGDEWRANEQFF

V: TRBV5-1
J: TRBJ1-3
size: large
D: NA
DNA: TGCGCCAGCAGCCCCTTCGGGGAGGTCGGAAACACCATATATTTT
CDR3: CASSPFGEVGNTIYF

V: TRBV5-1
J: TRBJ1-1
size: NA
D: NA
DNA: TGCGCCAGCAGCTTGTTGGACCCAGAACTTACTGAAGCTTTCTTT
CDR3: CASSLLDPELTEAFF

V: TRBV7-3
J: TRBJ2-5
size: NA
D: NA
DNA: TGTGCCAGCAGCTCAGGGGTGGCAGAGACCCAGTACTTC
CDR3: CASSSGVAETQYF